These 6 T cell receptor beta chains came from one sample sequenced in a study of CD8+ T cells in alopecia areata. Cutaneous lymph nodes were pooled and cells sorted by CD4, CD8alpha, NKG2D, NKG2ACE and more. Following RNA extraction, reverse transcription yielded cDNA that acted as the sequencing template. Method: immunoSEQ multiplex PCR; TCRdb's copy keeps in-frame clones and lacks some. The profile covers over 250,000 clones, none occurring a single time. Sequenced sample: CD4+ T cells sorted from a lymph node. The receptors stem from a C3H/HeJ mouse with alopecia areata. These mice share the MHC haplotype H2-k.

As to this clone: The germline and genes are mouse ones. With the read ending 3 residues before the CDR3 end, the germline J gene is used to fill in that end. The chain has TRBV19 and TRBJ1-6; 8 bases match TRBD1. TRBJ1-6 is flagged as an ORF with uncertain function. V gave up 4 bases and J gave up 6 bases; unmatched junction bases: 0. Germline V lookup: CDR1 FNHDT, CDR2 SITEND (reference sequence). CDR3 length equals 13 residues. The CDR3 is CASSQGANSPLYF. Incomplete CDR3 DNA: TGTGCCAGCAGTCAGGGGGCTAATTCGCCC.

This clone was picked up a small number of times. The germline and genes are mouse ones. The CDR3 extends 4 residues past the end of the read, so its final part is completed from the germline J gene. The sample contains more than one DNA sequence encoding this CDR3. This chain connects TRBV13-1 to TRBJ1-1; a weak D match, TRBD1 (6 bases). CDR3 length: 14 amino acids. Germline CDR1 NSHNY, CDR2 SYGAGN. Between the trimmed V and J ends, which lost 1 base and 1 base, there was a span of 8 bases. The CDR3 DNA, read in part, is TGTGCCAGCAGTGATCCGGGACAAAACACA. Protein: CASSDPGQNT. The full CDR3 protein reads CASSDPGQNTEVFF.

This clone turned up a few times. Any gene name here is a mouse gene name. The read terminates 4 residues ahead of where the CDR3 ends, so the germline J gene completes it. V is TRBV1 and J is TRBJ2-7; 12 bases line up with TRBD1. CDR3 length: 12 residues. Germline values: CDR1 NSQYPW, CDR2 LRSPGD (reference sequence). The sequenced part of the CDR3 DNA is TGCACCTGTGGGGACAGGGGGCAT. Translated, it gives CTCGDRGH. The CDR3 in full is CTCGDRGHEQYF.

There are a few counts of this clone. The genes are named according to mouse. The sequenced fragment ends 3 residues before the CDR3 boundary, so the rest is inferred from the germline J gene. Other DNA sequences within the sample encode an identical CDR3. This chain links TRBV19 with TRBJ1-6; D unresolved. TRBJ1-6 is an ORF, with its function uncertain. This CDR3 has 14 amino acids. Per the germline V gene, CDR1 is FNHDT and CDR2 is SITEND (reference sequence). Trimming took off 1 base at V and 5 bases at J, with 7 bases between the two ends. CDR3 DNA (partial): TGTGCCAGCAGTATAAAACAGAATAATTCGCCC. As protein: CASSIKQNNSP. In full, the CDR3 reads CASSIKQNNSPLYF.

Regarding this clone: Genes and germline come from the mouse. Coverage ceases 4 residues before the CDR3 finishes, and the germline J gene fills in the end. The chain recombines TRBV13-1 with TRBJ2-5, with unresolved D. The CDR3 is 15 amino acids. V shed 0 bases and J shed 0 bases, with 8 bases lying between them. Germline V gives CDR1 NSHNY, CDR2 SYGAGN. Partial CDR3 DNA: TGTGCCAGCAGTGATGCGTCTGCTAACCAAGAC. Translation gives CASSDASANQD. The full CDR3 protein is CASSDASANQDTQYF.

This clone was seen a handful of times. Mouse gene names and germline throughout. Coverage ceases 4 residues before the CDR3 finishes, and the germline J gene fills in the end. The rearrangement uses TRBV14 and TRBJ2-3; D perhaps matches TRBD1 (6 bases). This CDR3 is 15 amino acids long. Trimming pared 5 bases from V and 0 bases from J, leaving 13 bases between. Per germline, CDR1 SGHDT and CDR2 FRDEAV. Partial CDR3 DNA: TGTGCCAGCAGCCCCCGACAGGAGAGTGCAGAA. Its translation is CASSPRQESAE. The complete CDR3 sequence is CASSPRQESAETLYF.